This T cell receptor beta chain came from a study of T cell responses to AZD1222 COVID-19 vaccine. This CDR3 is built from 14 residues. V was clipped by 3 bases and J by 0 bases, with 11 bases between them. The germline CDR1 and CDR2 sequences are GTSNPN and SVGIG (reference sequence). TCRdb keeps only in-frame clones here, not all; method: immunoSEQ multiplex PCR. This table has about 110,000 clones, over 75% appearing once. Sequencing was performed on peripheral blood, taken on day 0 of AZD1222 vaccination. The genes are TRBV30 and TRBJ2-5, with D possibly being TRBD1 or TRBD2 (6 bases each). The TCR was taken from an adult in good health. This chain's CDR3 is CAWRAGGDQETQYF. DNA for the CDR3: TGTGCCTGGAGGGCCGGGGGCGACCAAGAGACCCAGTACTTC.